Listed here are 26 T cell receptor beta chains from one sample, sequenced in a study of blood T cell repertoires in COVID-19. Measured with immunoSEQ multiplex PCR; TCRdb has only the in-frame clones, and not every one. This sample carries about 120,000 clones, approximately 90% of them seen once, and the ten largest clones take 4.6%. The sequenced sample was peripheral blood. These receptors were collected from a woman between 50 and 59 years old with acute or convalescent COVID-19.

The chain links TRBV19 to TRBJ2-1; 8 bases align to TRBD2. The length of the CDR3 is 15 residues. Germline-derived CDR1 and CDR2 are LNHDA and SQIVND (reference sequence). Trimming at V came to 5 bases and at J to 0 bases, leaving 3 bases not matched to a gene. CDR3: CASSSLAVSYNEQFF. In DNA, the CDR3 is TGTGCCAGTAGTTCACTAGCGGTCTCCTACAATGAGCAGTTCTTC.

The chain recombines TRBV5-4 with TRBJ2-4; TRBD1 might be the D (7 bases). The germline V gene has CDR1 SGHNT and CDR2 YYREEE (reference sequence). This CDR3 has 13 residues. Trimming took off 1 base at V and 8 bases at J, with 10 bases between the two ends. Here the CDR3 DNA reads TGTGCCAGCAGCTTGACAGGGGAGGACATTCAGTACTTC. This gives the protein CASSLTGEDIQYF.

The count of this clone is one. In nucleotides, the CDR3 is TGCGCCAGCAGCCAAGATCGGACGGGGGAGAGCTATGGCTACACCTTC. Residues: CASSQDRTGESYGYTF. The V gene is TRBV4-3, the J gene TRBJ1-2; tentative D call: TRBD1 (5 bases). The length of the CDR3 is 16 residues. Deletions cut 0 bases from V and 4 bases from J, with 15 bases between. Germline values: CDR1 LGHNA, CDR2 YSLEER.

V is TRBV19 and J is TRBJ2-4, with 10 positions matching TRBD1. Germline CDR1 and CDR2: LNHDA and SQIVND (reference sequence). V shed 7 bases, J shed 8 bases, and the junction held 11 bases outside the gene matches. CDR3 length: 15 residues. In nucleotides, the CDR3 is TGTGCCAGTATCTCGACAGGGGGCTTAGGAGACATTCAGTACTTC. Its translation: CASISTGGLGDIQYF.

For the CDR3, the DNA is TGTGCCAGCAGCCACGGGACAGTCTACAATGAGCAGTTCTTC. Amino acid sequence: CASSHGTVYNEQFF. The chain carries TRBV11-1 and TRBJ2-1, with TRBD1 identical over 7 bases. The germline V gene has CDR1 SGHAT and CDR2 FQDESV (reference sequence). The CDR3 runs 14 residues. J gave up 3 bases and V 5 bases, and 4 bases lay outside the gene matches.

V usage is TRBV5-1 and J usage is TRBJ1-1, with a tentative D call TRBD1 (5 bases). V lost 2 bases to trimming and J lost 2 bases, with 13 bases between them. CDR3 size: 15 residues. CDR1 and CDR2 (germline): SGHRS, YFSETQ. The CDR3 sequence is CASSLRGQDNTEAFF. CDR3 coding DNA: TGCGCCAGCAGCTTAAGGGGCCAAGATAACACTGAAGCTTTCTTT.

In its sample, this clone was seen once. The chain carries TRBV6-6 and TRBJ1-2; D possibly corresponds to TRBD1 (5 bases). Germline V gives CDR1 MNHNY, CDR2 SVGAGI (reference sequence). V lost 5 bases and J 0 bases, leaving 19 bases between the germline ends. The length of the CDR3 is 17 residues. The CDR3 sequence: CASSRLNNLRANYGYTF. CDR3 DNA: TGTGCCAGCAGTCGTTTAAATAACCTCAGGGCTAACTATGGCTACACCTTC.

This chain links TRBV5-3 with TRBJ1-1; TRBD1 is a possible D gene (6 bases). TRBV5-3 is given ORF status, its function remaining uncertain. V gave up 0 bases and J gave up 3 bases, with 15 bases separating them. This CDR3 comprises 16 residues. The CDR3 DNA reads as TGTGCCAGAAGCTTGGGATGGGGGCGATTGGACACTGAAGCTTTCTTT. Amino acids: CARSLGWGRLDTEAFF.

This sequence joins TRBV27 and TRBJ2-2; a possible D gene is TRBD2 (6 bases). From germline, CDR1 is MNHEY and CDR2 SMNVEV (reference sequence). The CDR3 sequence is 17 residues long. The V end lost 0 bases, the J end lost 1 base, and 12 bases lay between the germline ends. The CDR3 is CASSLSRRVGNTGELFF. Written as DNA, the CDR3 is TGTGCCAGCAGTTTATCGAGGAGGGTGGGGAACACCGGGGAGCTGTTTTTT.

V gene TRBV10-3 combines with J gene TRBJ2-3; D is perhaps TRBD2 (6 bases). Trimming cost V 10 bases and J 5 bases, with 10 bases left between them. The CDR3 is 11 residues long. Per germline, CDR1 ENHRY and CDR2 SYGVKD. CDR3: CATMGGDTQYF. The CDR3 nucleotides read TGTGCCACCATGGGGGGAGATACGCAGTATTTT.

This chain links TRBV11-2 with TRBJ2-7; 12 nucleotides match TRBD2. Looked up from germline, CDR1 is SGHAT and CDR2 is FQNNGV. V lost 3 bases and J lost 3; bases outside the gene matches: 9. The CDR3 covers 17 residues. CDR3: CASSFGLAGGPSYEQYF. The CDR3 DNA sequence: TGTGCCAGCAGCTTTGGGCTAGCGGGAGGGCCGAGCTACGAGCAGTACTTC.

The chain joins TRBV11-2 to TRBJ1-1; D may be TRBD1 (5 bases). The CDR3 is 13 amino acids. V shed 4 bases and J shed 7 bases, with 13 bases lying between them. CDR1 and CDR2 from the germline V gene are SGHAT and FQNNGV. The CDR3 bases are TGTGCCAGCAGCTCTGGCCGGGGGTATGAAGCTTTCTTT. It translates to CASSSGRGYEAFF.

The J gene is TRBJ1-4, the V gene TRBV10-3; 7 bases are a match to TRBD1. The V and J ends lost 0 bases and 8 bases, in that order; junction bases with no gene match: 9. CDR1 ENHRY and CDR2 SYGVKD come from the germline V gene. CDR3 length equals 16 residues. The CDR3 nucleotides read TGTGCCATCAGTGAGTCGGTTGGCAGGGGGAGCGAAAAACTGTTTTTT. This sequence encodes CAISESVGRGSEKLFF.

The chain carries TRBV13 and TRBJ1-4; perhaps TRBD1 as D (6 bases). Germline-derived CDR1 and CDR2 are PRHDT and FYEKMQ (reference sequence). The V and J ends lost 3 bases and 10 bases respectively, with 12 bases between them. This CDR3 has 13 amino acids. Here the CDR3 DNA reads TGTGCCAGCAGCTTGGGGGCCTCGAGAAAACTGTTTTTT. Translating gives CASSLGASRKLFF.

J is TRBJ2-7 and V is TRBV6-2 or TRBV6-3, with a weak D call TRBD1 (5 bases). CDR1 MNHEY and CDR2 SVGEGT come from the germline V gene. V was shortened by 6 bases and J by 2 bases, with 8 bases between the two germline ends. The CDR3 runs to 12 residues. The CDR3 DNA reads TGTGCCAGCAGCCGACAGCCCTACGAGCAGTACTTC. It yields the protein CASSRQPYEQYF.

The V and J genes are TRBV3-1 (or the pseudogene TRBV3-2) and TRBJ2-4; D call uncertain. V was trimmed by 4 bases and J by 0 bases, leaving 13 bases between them. CDR1 is LGHDT, CDR2 YNNKEL, per germline (reference sequence). The CDR3 has 16 residues. The CDR3 loop is CASSPLTTLAKNIQYF. The CDR3 bases are TGTGCCAGCAGCCCCTTAACTACACTAGCCAAAAACATTCAGTACTTC.

The chain recombines TRBV29-1 with TRBJ2-7; TRBD1 agrees at 10 bases. Trimming took 6 bases from V and 3 from J; bases not matched to a gene: 8. The CDR3 has 14 amino acids. Germline values: CDR1 SQVTM, CDR2 ANQGSEA. CDR3 protein: CSVKTGTGDYEQYF. CDR3 sequence (DNA): TGCAGCGTGAAAACCGGGACAGGGGACTACGAGCAGTACTTC.

The chain links TRBV6-7 to TRBJ2-7; 14 bases fit TRBD2. TRBV6-7 is reported as an ORF; its role is uncertain. V dropped 3 bases and J dropped 3; count of bases not matched to a gene: 7. This CDR3 spans 17 amino acids. DNA of the CDR3: TGTGCCAGCAGTTATTTTCCTGGGACTAGCGGGGGCTACGAGCAGTACTTC. Protein sequence: CASSYFPGTSGGYEQYF.

The chain combines TRBV4-2 with TRBJ1-5; D might be TRBD1 (5 bases). The CDR3 has 16 amino acids. CDR1 is LGHNA, CDR2 YNFKEQ, per germline. V lost 0 bases and J 4 bases, leaving 13 bases between the germline ends. The CDR3 coding sequence is TGTGCCAGCAGCCAAGATTGGCGGGGGTTAAATCAGCCCCAGCATTTT. Translation gives CASSQDWRGLNQPQHF.

The chain couples TRBV7-3 to TRBJ2-1, with 7 positions matching TRBD1. This CDR3 is built from 12 residues. Germline CDR1 reads SGHTA; CDR2 reads FQGTGA. Germline trimming cut 5 bases from V and 6 bases from J; bases unmatched to any gene: 1. The CDR3 region is CASSRTGNEQFF. The CDR3 region has the DNA TGTGCCAGCAGCAGGACAGGCAATGAGCAGTTCTTC.

DNA for the CDR3: TGCGCCAGCAGTTCCCAGACTAGTTTTACAGAGACCCAGTACTTC. Protein: CASSSQTSFTETQYF. The rearrangement joins TRBV5-1 to TRBJ2-5, with a tentative D call TRBD2 (6 bases). The CDR3 has 15 residues. The V and J ends lost 5 bases and 4 bases respectively, with 18 bases between them. The V gene's germline CDR1 is SGHRS and CDR2 YFSETQ.

The CDR3: CASSEERDSFRYGYTF. DNA for the CDR3: TGTGCCAGCAGTGAAGAACGGGACAGTTTTCGGTATGGCTACACCTTC. The rearrangement links TRBV6-1 to TRBJ1-2; TRBD1 agrees at 7 bases. In germline, CDR1 is MNHNS, CDR2 SASEGT. J lost 5 bases, V lost 1 base, and 10 bases had no gene match. The CDR3 loop spans 16 amino acids.

This clone was found once. The chain combines TRBV28 with TRBJ1-5; D might be TRBD1 (6 bases). V lost 6 bases to trimming and J lost 7 bases, with 16 bases between them. Germline loops: CDR1 MDHEN, CDR2 SYDVKM. The CDR3 extends over 14 amino acids. CDR3: CASRGRGLRQPQHF. Written as DNA, the CDR3 is TGTGCCAGCAGGGGAAGGGGGTTGCGGCAGCCCCAGCATTTT.

The chain is built from TRBV3-1 (or the pseudogene TRBV3-2) and TRBJ1-2; the match to TRBD1 covers 11 bases. From germline, CDR1 is LGHDT and CDR2 YNNKEL (reference sequence). V shed 4 bases and J 4 bases; nucleotides not matched to a gene: 5. The length of the CDR3 is 15 residues. The CDR3 sequence: CASSPGQGAGYGYTF. CDR3 in DNA: TGTGCCAGCAGCCCTGGACAGGGGGCAGGCTATGGCTACACCTTC.

The chain couples TRBV5-1 to TRBJ1-4; TRBD1 agrees at 7 bases. After removal of 4 bases from V and 3 bases from J, the junction contained 6 bases not matched to a gene. The CDR3 covers 15 residues. Germline CDR1 and CDR2: SGHRS and YFSETQ. The CDR3 spells CASSPMGQPNEKLFF. CDR3 bases: TGCGCCAGCAGCCCGATGGGACAGCCTAATGAAAAACTGTTTTTT.

The genes are TRBV7-9 and TRBJ1-3, with D unresolved. Germline-derived CDR1 and CDR2 are SEHNR and FQNEAQ (reference sequence). The CDR3 is 13 residues long. Trimming took 8 bases from V and 4 from J, leaving 12 bases between them. CDR3 protein: CASQLPGGNTIYF. CDR3 bases: TGTGCCAGCCAACTACCCGGAGGAAACACCATATATTTT.